Listed here are 28 T cell receptor beta chains from one sample, sequenced in a study of Graves' ophthalmopathy and Graves' hyperthyroidism. Amplifying from RNA transcripts, the study obtained TCR beta CDR3 regions. HTBI primers were used in a first-round RT-PCR, which preceded a second-round multiplex PCR. TCRdb ran MiXCR on the multiplex PCR reads and lists one entry per CDR3 protein. The data contain roughly 610,000 distinct CDR3 sequences, approximately 21% of them singletons. Sequences were obtained from peripheral blood. The receptors were gathered from a woman between 18 and 29 years old with stable Graves' hyperthyroidism. Some clones in this sample may be carry-over from other donors' samples.

The V gene is TRBV11-2, the J gene TRBJ1-2, with D perhaps TRBD1 (6 bases). Germline V gene data show CDR1 as SGHAT and CDR2 as FQNNGV. This CDR3 comprises 18 residues. V lost 6 bases to trimming and J lost 0 bases, with 23 bases between them. The CDR3 DNA reads as TGTGCCAGCAGACAAATGTCCAGGGGACCAAGAGCTAACTATGGCTACACCTTC. It encodes CASRQMSRGPRANYGYTF.

This clonotype was seen more than once but under ten times. One base away lies a much larger clone, so this may be a sequencing read error. The chain couples TRBV19 to TRBJ2-5; 12 bases map to TRBD2. The CDR3 runs 16 residues. CDR1 LNHDA and CDR2 SQIVND come from the germline V gene (reference sequence). The CDR3 sequence is CASSSRLAGDQETKYF. Written as DNA, the CDR3 is TGTGCCAGTAGTTCACGACTAGCGGGGGATCAAGAGACCAAGTACTTC. The whole variable domain, remainder taken from reference TRBV19 and TRBJ2-5, is DGGITQSPKYLFRKEGQNVTLSCEQNLNHDAMYWYRQDPGQGLRLIYYSQIVNDFQKGDIAEGYSVSREKKESFPLTVTSAQKNPTAFYLCASSSRLAGDQETKYFGPGTRLLVL.

For this clonotype: A read error is possible here, since a much larger clone lies one base away. The V gene is TRBV9, the J gene TRBJ2-2; 10 bases line up with TRBD1. The CDR3 contains 16 residues. The germline CDR1 and CDR2 sequences are SGDLS and YYNGEE. Here the CDR3 DNA reads TGTGCCAGCACCAATACCGGGACAGGGGCCACCGGGGAGCTGTGTTTT. Amino acid sequence: CASTNTGTGATGELCF.

The chain joins TRBV30 to TRBJ1-1; a weak D match, TRBD1 (5 bases). CDR1 and CDR2 (germline): GTSNPN, SVGIG (reference sequence). The CDR3 loop spans 12 amino acids. The V end was cut by 1 base, the J end by 6 bases, with 9 bases between. The CDR3 region has the DNA TGTGCCTGGAGTGGCCTGGGGGCTGAAGCTTTCTTT. Amino acid sequence: CAWSGLGAEAFF.

This clonotype was seen many times. This rearrangement joins TRBV12-3 or TRBV12-4 to TRBJ2-7; perhaps D is TRBD1 or TRBD2 (5 bases each). The CDR3 is made up of 14 amino acids. Deletions cut 10 bases from V and 0 bases from J, with 16 bases between. The DNA for the CDR3 is TGTGCCATCACTACCGGGGCCAGCTCCTACGAGCAGTACTTC. It is translated as CAITTGASSYEQYF.

This clonotype was counted at least ten times. The chain links TRBV29-1 to TRBJ2-7; 10 bases are a match to TRBD2. Germline CDR1 and CDR2: SQVTM and ANQGSEA. V shed 6 bases and J 3 bases; nucleotides not matched to a gene: 11. This CDR3 comprises 15 residues. The CDR3 nucleotides read TGCAGCGTCCGTGCCGGGACTAGCGCGAACTACGAGCAGTACTTC. Translated, it gives CSVRAGTSANYEQYF.

The rearrangement uses TRBV7-2 and TRBJ2-5, with a possible D match to TRBD1 (5 bases). V was shortened by 1 base and J by 5 bases, with 17 bases between the two germline ends. Germline CDR1 reads SGHTA; CDR2 reads FQGNSA. The CDR3 loop spans 16 amino acids. The CDR3 coding sequence is TGTGCCAGCAGCTTAGTAGCCAGCCTCCCAGGGGAGACCCAGTACTTC. Translating gives CASSLVASLPGETQYF.

This clonotype was seen at least ten times. This chain connects TRBV12-3 or TRBV12-4 to TRBJ1-1; D possibly corresponds to TRBD1 (6 bases). CDR3 size: 15 residues. V was pared by 5 bases and J by 4 bases, with 17 bases between. CDR3 protein: CASSMTRGAGTEAFF. CDR3 bases: TGTGCCAGCAGTATGACACGGGGGGCGGGCACTGAAGCTTTCTTT.

This clonotype was recorded at least ten times. The chain combines TRBV9 with TRBJ2-5; 12 nucleotides agree with TRBD1. This CDR3 is 15 amino acids long. Trimming took 3 bases from V and 5 from J; bases not matched to a gene: 5. The germline V gene has CDR1 SGDLS and CDR2 YYNGEE. The CDR3 DNA follows: TGTGCCAGCAGCGCGGGACAGGGGGCCGGGGAGACCCAGTACTTC. Amino acids: CASSAGQGAGETQYF.

This clonotype has only a few counts. V is TRBV6-1 and J is TRBJ1-1, with 7 bases aligning to TRBD1. The CDR3 loop spans 16 amino acids. Per the germline V gene, CDR1 is MNHNS and CDR2 is SASEGT. V shed 7 bases and J 1 base; nucleotides not matched to a gene: 12. The CDR3 DNA is TGTGCCAGCAATCCGACAGGGAAATTCGGGAACACTGAAGCTTTCTTT. It codes for CASNPTGKFGNTEAFF.

This clonotype was observed a handful of times. This chain joins TRBV3-1 and TRBJ2-7, with D perhaps matching TRBD1 or TRBD2 (5 bases each). V lost 4 bases and J 4 bases, leaving 14 bases between the germline ends. Germline V gene lookup returns CDR1 LGHDT and CDR2 YNNKEL (reference sequence). The CDR3 has 14 amino acids. The CDR3 sequence: CASSPRQWGYEQYF. The CDR3 DNA reads TGTGCCAGCAGCCCTCGACAGTGGGGGTACGAGCAGTACTTC.

To note about this clonotype: A single base separates this from a much larger clone, so it may be a read error. The rearrangement joins TRBV27 to TRBJ1-6; no clear D gene. Trimming stripped 0 bases from V and 15 bases from J, with 15 bases between. The CDR3 has 14 amino acids. CDR1 MNHEY and CDR2 SMNVEV come from the germline V gene (reference sequence). The CDR3 DNA is TGTGCCAGCAGTTTATCGTTAACGGCCGGCAACCTCCACTTT. Amino acid sequence: CASSLSLTAGNLHF.

This clonotype appeared many times. The V and J genes are TRBV10-1 and TRBJ2-7; 8 bases fit TRBD2. This CDR3 is built from 15 residues. Unmatched junction bases numbered 10, after V lost 6 bases and J lost 3 bases. Germline loops: CDR1 WNHNN, CDR2 SYGVQD (reference sequence). The CDR3 is CASSGTSRDNYEQYF. For the CDR3, the DNA is TGCGCCAGCAGCGGGACTAGTCGCGATAACTACGAGCAGTACTTC.

This chain joins TRBV19 and TRBJ2-5; 8 positions match TRBD1. The V gene end was trimmed by 5 bases and the J gene end by 4 bases; junction bases not matched to a gene: 12. Germline V lookup: CDR1 LNHDA, CDR2 SQIVND (reference sequence). The CDR3 has 16 amino acids. The CDR3 DNA reads as TGTGCCAGTAGTCCTTCAGGGGGCGCGCGCGGAGAGACCCAGTACTTC. Its translation is CASSPSGGARGETQYF.

Ten or more counts support this clonotype. V is TRBV19 and J is TRBJ2-7; D is ambiguous. CDR1 is LNHDA, CDR2 SQIVND, per germline (reference sequence). The CDR3 has 13 residues. V lost 6 bases, J lost 5 bases, and 14 bases lay in between. CDR3 DNA: TGTGCCAGTAGACCCAATGCCGGTAACGAGCAGTACTTC. As protein: CASRPNAGNEQYF.

This clonotype was seen ten or more times. The chain has TRBV6-5 and TRBJ1-1; D may be TRBD1 (5 bases). With 3 bases removed from V and 4 bases from J, the gap between germline ends came to 15 bases. CDR3 length: 15 residues. Germline V gene data show CDR1 as MNHEY and CDR2 as SVGAGI. The chain's CDR3 is CASSYDEDGGTEAFF. As DNA, the CDR3 is TGTGCCAGCAGTTATGACGAGGATGGGGGCACTGAAGCTTTCTTT.

This clonotype was counted at least ten times. The chain combines TRBV10-1 with TRBJ1-1; D not certain. Per germline, CDR1 WNHNN and CDR2 SYGVQD (reference sequence). CDR3 length equals 14 residues. V gave up 0 bases and J gave up 3 bases, with 8 bases separating them. DNA of the CDR3: TGCGCCAGCAGTGAGTCTCTAACGGACACTGAAGCTTTCTTT. It translates to CASSESLTDTEAFF.

This clonotype was seen repeatedly, ten times or more. The chain uses TRBV27 and TRBJ1-1, with 7 bases matching TRBD1. The CDR3 spans 16 residues. With V trimmed by 5 bases and J by 1 base, 10 bases remained unmatched. From germline, CDR1 is MNHEY and CDR2 SMNVEV (reference sequence). This chain's CDR3 is CASSPSSGTANTEAFF. The DNA for the CDR3 is TGTGCCAGCAGTCCCTCCTCCGGGACAGCGAACACTGAAGCTTTCTTT.

In its sample, this clonotype was seen many times. V is TRBV16 and J is TRBJ2-7; D perhaps matches TRBD1 (6 bases). V was shortened by 0 bases and J by 3 bases, with 18 bases between the two germline ends. This CDR3 has 17 amino acids. Per the germline V gene, CDR1 is KGHSY and CDR2 is FQNENV. The CDR3 here is CASSQSRSGTIGYEQYF. In DNA form, the CDR3 reads TGTGCCAGCAGCCAATCAAGGTCCGGGACAATAGGCTACGAGCAGTACTTC.

This clonotype was picked up many times. The gene calls are TRBV5-1 and TRBJ2-2; 7 bases fit TRBD1. The CDR3 runs 12 residues. Germline loops: CDR1 SGHRS, CDR2 YFSETQ. Trimming cost V 6 bases and J 9 bases; bases outside gene matches: 5. CDR3 DNA: TGCGCCAGCACCCAAGGGGGCCGGGAGCTGTTTTTT. Translated, it gives CASTQGGRELFF.

J is TRBJ2-2 and V is TRBV6-1; 8 bases fit TRBD1. With V trimmed by 7 bases and J by 4 bases, 8 bases remained unmatched. This CDR3 comprises 15 residues. CDR1 MNHNS and CDR2 SASEGT come from the germline V gene. CDR3 sequence reads: CASNSGGAGTGELFF. The CDR3 DNA reads TGTGCCAGCAACTCAGGGGGCGCGGGCACCGGGGAGCTGTTTTTT.

The table lists this clonotype with many counts. V and J are TRBV20-1 and TRBJ2-2; 10 bases map to TRBD2. The V gene's germline CDR1 is DFQATT and CDR2 SNEGSKA (reference sequence). This CDR3 is built from 15 residues. V shed 0 bases and J 4 bases; nucleotides not matched to a gene: 2. Here the CDR3 DNA reads TGCAGTGCTAGAGACAGCGGGAGGGGCACCGGGGAGCTGTTTTTT. The encoded protein is CSARDSGRGTGELFF.

This clonotype was seen at least ten times. The chain has TRBV15 and TRBJ1-3; D remains ambiguous. Germline CDR1 is LNHNV and CDR2 is YYDKDF (reference sequence). The CDR3 runs 15 residues. Trimming removed 1 base at V and 1 base at J, with 8 bases between. CDR3: CATSRVIASGNTIYF. CDR3 coding DNA: TGTGCCACCAGCAGAGTTATCGCATCTGGAAACACCATATATTTT.

The chain uses TRBV29-1 and TRBJ1-1, with a possible D match to TRBD1 (5 bases). V lost 3 bases, J lost 5 bases, and 13 bases lay in between. There are 13 residues in the CDR3. In germline, CDR1 is SQVTM, CDR2 ANQGSEA. The CDR3 DNA sequence: TGCAGCGTTGAGGGGCAGGAGGGAACTGAAGCTTTCTTT. Amino acids: CSVEGQEGTEAFF.

The table lists this clonotype with a few counts. The rearrangement links TRBV9 to TRBJ1-2, with D hard to call. Deletions cut 1 base from V and 3 bases from J, with 13 bases between. This CDR3 has 15 residues. From germline, CDR1 is SGDLS and CDR2 YYNGEE. The CDR3: CASSVSSPGDYGYTF. In DNA, the CDR3 is TGTGCCAGCAGCGTATCGTCCCCAGGTGACTATGGCTACACCTTC.

J is TRBJ2-2 and V is TRBV19; D could derive from TRBD1 or TRBD2 (5 bases each). Germline CDR1 LNHDA, CDR2 SQIVND (reference sequence). The CDR3 loop spans 19 amino acids. The V end was cut by 2 bases, the J end by 1 base, with 20 bases between. The CDR3 here is CASSIPTGTTTRNTGELFF. The DNA of the CDR3 is TGTGCCAGTAGTATACCTACGGGGACCACAACACGGAACACCGGGGAGCTGTTTTTT.

Ten or more counts support this clonotype. The rearrangement uses TRBV6-1 and TRBJ2-7, with D perhaps TRBD2 (5 bases). In germline, CDR1 is MNHNS, CDR2 SASEGT. CDR3 size: 12 residues. The CDR3 spells CGTGRGPYEQYF. In DNA, the CDR3 is TGTGGGACTGGGAGAGGTCCCTACGAGCAGTACTTC.

This clonotype came up a few times. V is TRBV20-1 and J is TRBJ1-2; D is unresolved. Germline V lookup: CDR1 DFQATT, CDR2 SNEGSKA (reference sequence). The CDR3 has 14 residues. V was shortened by 2 bases and J by 2 bases, with 12 bases between the two germline ends. The CDR3 nucleotides read TGCAGTGCTAGACGGAGGCGAAACAACTATGGCTACACCTTC. Translated: CSARRRRNNYGYTF.